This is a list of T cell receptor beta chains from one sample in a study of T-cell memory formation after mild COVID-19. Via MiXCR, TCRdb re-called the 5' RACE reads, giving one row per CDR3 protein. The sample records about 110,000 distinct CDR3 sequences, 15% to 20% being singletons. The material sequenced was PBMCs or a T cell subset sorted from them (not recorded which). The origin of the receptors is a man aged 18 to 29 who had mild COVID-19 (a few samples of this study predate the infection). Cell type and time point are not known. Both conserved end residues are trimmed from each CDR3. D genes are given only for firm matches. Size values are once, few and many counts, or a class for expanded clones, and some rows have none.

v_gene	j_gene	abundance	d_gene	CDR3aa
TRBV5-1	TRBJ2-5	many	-	ASSLVKETQY
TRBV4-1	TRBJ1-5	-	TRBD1	ASSQGTGYQPQH
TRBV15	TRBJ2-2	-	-	ATSRAGGPDTGELF
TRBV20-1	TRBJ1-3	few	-	SAKTEGGNTIY
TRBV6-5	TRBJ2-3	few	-	ASSYSQVGTDTQY
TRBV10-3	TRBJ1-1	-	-	AISWATGSTEAF
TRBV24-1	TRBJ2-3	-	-	ATRDAREATDTQY
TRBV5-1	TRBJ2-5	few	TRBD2	ASSPGLAGEETQY
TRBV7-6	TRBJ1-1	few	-	ASSLEKGNTEAF
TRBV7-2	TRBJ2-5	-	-	ASSRIGQQETQY
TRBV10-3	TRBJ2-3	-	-	AIRGGRTDTQY
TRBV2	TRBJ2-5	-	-	ASSEQEGPQETQY
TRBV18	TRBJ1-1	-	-	ASSPPSGGLDTEAF
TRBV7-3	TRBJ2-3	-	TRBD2	ASSSGVTGGADTQY
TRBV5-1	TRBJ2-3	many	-	ASSLNNSPDTQY
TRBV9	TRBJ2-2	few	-	ASSVPGRDTGELF
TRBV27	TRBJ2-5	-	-	ASSLSRTVQETQY
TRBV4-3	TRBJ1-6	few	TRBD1	ASSQGTGGNTPLH
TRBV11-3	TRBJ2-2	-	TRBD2	ASILAPGGTGELF
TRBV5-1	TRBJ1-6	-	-	ASSLASGSNSPLH
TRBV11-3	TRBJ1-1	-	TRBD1	ASSSGQPGTEAF
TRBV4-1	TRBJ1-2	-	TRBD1	ASSQAGAPTGYGYT